This T cell receptor beta chain was sequenced during a study of blood T cell repertoires in COVID-19. Overall study: The cDNA or gDNA used as material had been derived from T cells, B-cell-depleted T cells, or PBMCs.

Methods used by the authors: Reference gene primer amplification in the assay estimated nucleated cell counts. The table came from immunoSEQ multiplex PCR; TCRdb's copy has only in-frame clones and leaves some out. V and J calls and clone size are as listed in that table; D and trimming were resolved from the DNA. The repertoire includes around 300,000 clones, 89% of them detected once, and 0.85% to 0.95% sits in the top ten. The receptor's source is a woman between 40 and 55 years old who had recovered from COVID-19. The material sequenced was peripheral blood.

This chain's CDR3 is CAWSVTRTSGRGFMTDTQYF. CDR3 coding DNA: TGTGCCTGGAGTGTAACCCGGACTAGCGGGAGGGGTTTTATGACAGATACGCAGTATTTT. This sequence joins TRBV30 and TRBJ2-3, with 15 bases identical to TRBD2. The CDR3 spans 20 residues. The V gene end was trimmed by 0 bases and the J gene end by 3 bases; junction bases not matched to a gene: 13. Per germline, CDR1 GTSNPN and CDR2 SVGIG (reference sequence).